This T cell receptor beta chain was recovered during a study of cytomegalovirus exposure and HLA in healthy donors. The donors were members of the validation cohort comprising about 120 subjects, separate from the roughly 680-subject first cohort. Profiling relied on immunoSEQ multiplex PCR, and the TCRdb table lists in-frame clones only, not all of them. This sample has 150,000 to 200,000 clones; approximately 90% occur once, and the top ten carry more than 1.2%. CDR3 length: 13 amino acids. Trimming pared 4 bases from V and 1 base from J, leaving 7 bases between. In germline, CDR1 is MRHNA, CDR2 SNTAGT.

Sequencing used PBMCs. This rearrangement joins TRBV6-4 to TRBJ1-2; D may be TRBD1 (5 bases). This TCR came from a woman aged 30 to 39 in good health and CMV-seronegative. CDR3 nucleotide sequence: TGTGCCAGCAGTGCGCAGGGTAACTATGGCTACACCTTC. Encoded protein: CASSAQGNYGYTF.